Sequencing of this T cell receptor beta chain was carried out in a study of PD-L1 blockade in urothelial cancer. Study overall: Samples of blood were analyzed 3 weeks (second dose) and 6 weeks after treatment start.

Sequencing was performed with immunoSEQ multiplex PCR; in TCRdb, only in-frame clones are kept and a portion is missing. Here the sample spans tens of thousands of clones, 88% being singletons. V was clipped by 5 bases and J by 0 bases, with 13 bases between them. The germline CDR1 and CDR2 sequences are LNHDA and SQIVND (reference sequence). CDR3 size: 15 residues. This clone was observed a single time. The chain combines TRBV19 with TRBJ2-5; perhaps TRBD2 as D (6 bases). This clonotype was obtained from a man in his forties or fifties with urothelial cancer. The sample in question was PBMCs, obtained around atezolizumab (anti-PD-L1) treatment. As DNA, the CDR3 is TGTGCCAGTAGTCCCATTGGGACTTACCAAGAGACCCAGTACTTC. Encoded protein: CASSPIGTYQETQYF.